This T cell receptor (beta chain) was documented in a study of blood T cell repertoires in COVID-19. Study-level information: COVID-19 samples from acute and convalescent phases originated in the United States, Italy and Spain.

Authors' analysis steps: Estimation of nucleated cell counts relied on the amplification of reference gene primers. Only in-frame clones appear in the TCRdb table, and some are missing; sequencing was by immunoSEQ multiplex PCR. V, J and clone size were drawn from that table, and D and trimming were deduced from the DNA. The sample has about 240,000 clones, roughly 80% seen once. Germline CDR1 is SGHRS and CDR2 is YFSETQ. This CDR3 is 15 amino acids long. With 4 bases clipped from V and 2 bases from J, the junction kept 6 bases outside the gene matches. The chain employs TRBV5-1 and TRBJ2-3; 8 positions agree with TRBD2. The specimen sequenced was peripheral blood. This receptor was taken from a woman aged 55-69 years with active or convalescent COVID-19. In DNA form, the CDR3 reads TGCGCCAGCAGCCCCGGGGGGGCCTTCACAGATACGCAGTATTTT. Amino acid sequence: CASSPGGAFTDTQYF.